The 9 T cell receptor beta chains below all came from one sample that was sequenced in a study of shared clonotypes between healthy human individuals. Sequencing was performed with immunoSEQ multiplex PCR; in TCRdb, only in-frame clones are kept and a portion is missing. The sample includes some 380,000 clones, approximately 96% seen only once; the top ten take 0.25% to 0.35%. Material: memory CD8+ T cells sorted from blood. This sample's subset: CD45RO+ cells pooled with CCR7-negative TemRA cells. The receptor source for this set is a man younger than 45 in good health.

CDR3 protein: CAWSGYREKDGYTF. The CDR3 DNA follows: TGTGCCTGGAGTGGGTACAGGGAAAAGGATGGCTACACCTTC. This chain joins TRBV30 and TRBJ1-2; possibly TRBD1 for D (6 bases). From germline, CDR1 is GTSNPN and CDR2 SVGIG (reference sequence). V lost 1 base and J 6 bases, leaving 15 bases between the germline ends. This CDR3 is 14 amino acids long.

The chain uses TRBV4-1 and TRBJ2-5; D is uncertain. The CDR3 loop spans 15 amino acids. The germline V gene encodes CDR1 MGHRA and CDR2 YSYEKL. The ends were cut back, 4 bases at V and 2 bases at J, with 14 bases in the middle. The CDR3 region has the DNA TGCGCCAGCAGCCGCAATGTCGGAGCACAAGAGACCCAGTACTTC. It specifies CASSRNVGAQETQYF.

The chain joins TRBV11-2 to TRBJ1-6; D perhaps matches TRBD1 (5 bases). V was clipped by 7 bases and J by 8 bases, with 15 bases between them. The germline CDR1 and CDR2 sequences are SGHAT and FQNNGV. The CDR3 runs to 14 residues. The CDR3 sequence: CASNAYGGYSPLHF. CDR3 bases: TGTGCCAGCAACGCCTATGGGGGGTATTCACCCCTCCACTTT.

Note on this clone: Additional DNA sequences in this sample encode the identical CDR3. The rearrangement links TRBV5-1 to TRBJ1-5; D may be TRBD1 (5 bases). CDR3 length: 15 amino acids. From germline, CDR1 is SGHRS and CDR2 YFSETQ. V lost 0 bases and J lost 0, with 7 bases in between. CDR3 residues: CASSLGGYSNQPQHF. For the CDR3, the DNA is TGCGCCAGCAGCTTGGGGGGCTATAGCAATCAGCCCCAGCATTTT.

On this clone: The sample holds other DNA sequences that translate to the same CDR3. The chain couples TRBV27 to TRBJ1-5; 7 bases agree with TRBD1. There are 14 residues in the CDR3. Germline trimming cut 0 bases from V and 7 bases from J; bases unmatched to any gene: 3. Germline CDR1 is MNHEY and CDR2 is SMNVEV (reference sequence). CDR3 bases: TGTGCCAGCAGTTTATCGGGCAGGGGGCAGCCCCAGCATTTT. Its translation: CASSLSGRGQPQHF.

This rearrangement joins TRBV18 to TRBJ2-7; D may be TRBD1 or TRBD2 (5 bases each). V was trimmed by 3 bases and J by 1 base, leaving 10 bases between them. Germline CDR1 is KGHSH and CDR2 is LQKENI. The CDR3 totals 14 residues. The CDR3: CASSPRDGSYEQYF. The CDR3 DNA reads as TGTGCCAGCTCACCCAGGGACGGATCCTACGAGCAGTACTTC.

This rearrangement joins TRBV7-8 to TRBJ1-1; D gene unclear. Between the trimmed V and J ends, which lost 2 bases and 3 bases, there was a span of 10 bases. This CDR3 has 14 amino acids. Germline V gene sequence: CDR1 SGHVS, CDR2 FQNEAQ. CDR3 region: CASSLLGFDTEAFF. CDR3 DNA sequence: TGTGCCAGCAGCTTACTAGGGTTTGACACTGAAGCTTTCTTT.

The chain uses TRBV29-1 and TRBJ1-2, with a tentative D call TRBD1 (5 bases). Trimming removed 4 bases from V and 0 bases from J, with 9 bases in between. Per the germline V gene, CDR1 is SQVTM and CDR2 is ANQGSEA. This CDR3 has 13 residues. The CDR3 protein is CSVAVTANYGYTF. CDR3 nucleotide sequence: TGCAGCGTTGCAGTGACAGCTAACTATGGCTACACCTTC.

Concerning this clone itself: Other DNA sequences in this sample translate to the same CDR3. CDR3 in amino acids: CSARRGQPQHF. For the CDR3, the DNA is TGCAGTGCTAGACGAGGACAGCCCCAGCATTTT. The gene calls are TRBV20-1 and TRBJ1-5; D is uncertain. In germline, CDR1 is DFQATT, CDR2 SNEGSKA (reference sequence). The CDR3 is 11 residues long. V was shortened by 2 bases and J by 7 bases, with 6 bases between the two germline ends.